This T cell receptor beta chain comes out of a study of T cell clonality in common variable immunodeficiency. General study results and limits: TCRbeta clonality was increased in CVID versus healthy controls. Fewer TCRbeta clones were shared among CVID subjects than controls. Links between repertoire features and CVID complications were heterogeneity-limited.

Control and CVID samples contributed equal amounts of genomic DNA. The protocol was immunoSEQ multiplex PCR, while the TCRdb copy is restricted to in-frame clones and leaves out a portion. The data show roughly 58,000 clones, with none appearing a single time. Per the germline V gene, CDR1 is WSHSY and CDR2 is SAAADI. The CDR3 is 17 residues long. V trimming: 6 bases; J trimming: 5 bases; junction bases outside the gene matches: 17. This clone came up a few times. The antigen remains undetermined. The CDR3 goes on 3 residues after the read ends, and that part is filled in from the germline J gene. The chain uses TRBV10-2 and TRBJ2-7, with 9 bases matching TRBD1. Specimen: peripheral blood mononuclear cells. The source of this sequence is a person aged 18 to 69 in good health. CDR3 DNA (partial): TGCGCCAGCAGCGAGGAGGTGTTGGGGACAGGGAGGGACGAG. Encoded protein: CASSEEVLGTGRDE. The whole CDR3 is CASSEEVLGTGRDEQYF.